The entry that follows covers one T cell receptor beta chain sequence. The antigen remains undetermined. The source of the sample is a study of blood T cells in healthy people across ages. Study at large: Template switching captured about one barcoded beta molecule per two T cells. General study findings and limits: Any changes in expanded clonotypes were possibly confounded, as donor CMV status remained unknown.

Alongside a J-beta primer mix, a sample-barcoded 5' primer served in a second PCR lasting about 6 to 11 cycles. TCRdb passed the 5' RACE reads through MiXCR, listing each CDR3 protein once. The table records about 780,000 distinct CDR3 sequences, more than 35% of them present only once. Trimming took off 8 bases at V and 15 bases at J, with 23 bases between the two ends. Germline V CDR1 and CDR2: DFQATT, SNEGSKA (reference sequence). The CDR3 runs to 12 residues. V usage is TRBV20-1 and J usage is TRBJ2-1; either TRBD1 or TRBD2 may fit D (5 bases each). This sequence originates from an older man in good health. The material sequenced was blood. The DNA for the CDR3 is TGCAGTCTAAAGGGTACGGGACGAGCGCCGTTCTTC. Amino acid sequence: CSLKGTGRAPFF.